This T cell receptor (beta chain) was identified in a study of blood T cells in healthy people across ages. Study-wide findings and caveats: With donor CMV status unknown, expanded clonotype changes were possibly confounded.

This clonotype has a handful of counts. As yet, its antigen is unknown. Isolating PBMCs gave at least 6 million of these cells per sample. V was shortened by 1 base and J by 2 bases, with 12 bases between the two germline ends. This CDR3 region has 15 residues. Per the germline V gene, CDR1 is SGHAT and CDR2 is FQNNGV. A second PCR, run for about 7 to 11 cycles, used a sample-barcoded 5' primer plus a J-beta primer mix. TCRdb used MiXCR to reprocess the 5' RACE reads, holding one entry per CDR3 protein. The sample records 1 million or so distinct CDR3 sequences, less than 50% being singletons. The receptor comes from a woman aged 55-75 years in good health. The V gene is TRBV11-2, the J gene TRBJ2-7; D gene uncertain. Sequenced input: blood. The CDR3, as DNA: TGTGCCAGCAGCTTAGGCCCGGCGACAACCTACGAGCAGTACTTC. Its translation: CASSLGPATTYEQYF.